Following are 12 T cell receptor beta chains from one sample sequenced in a study of Ad26.COV2.S vaccination and SARS-CoV-2 variants. TCRdb's table, derived via immunoSEQ multiplex PCR, lists solely in-frame clones and lacks some. This sample has about 400,000 clones, with approximately 86% found just once. Stated treatment: 15 to 20 received Ad26.COV2.S at low or high dose, single or two shots; 5 received placebo; per-sample allocation not given. Each sample was drawn 63 days after the first injection (of vaccine or placebo). Sample: peripheral blood, taken in a trial of Ad26.COV2.S vaccine versus placebo. Receptors originate from a person aged 18-65 years who received the Ad26.COV2.S COVID-19 vaccine or a placebo.

The rearrangement joins TRBV10-3 to TRBJ1-1, with 7 bases aligning to TRBD1. The germline CDR1 and CDR2 sequences are ENHRY and SYGVKD. V dropped 10 bases and J dropped 4; count of bases not matched to a gene: 6. This CDR3 comprises 12 residues. The CDR3 nucleotides read TGTGCCAGCACAGGGGACAGCACTGAAGCTTTCTTT. It specifies CASTGDSTEAFF.

The J gene is TRBJ1-5, the V gene TRBV19; no clear D. Germline V gene sequence: CDR1 LNHDA, CDR2 SQIVND (reference sequence). Trimming took 9 bases from V and 7 from J, leaving 10 bases between them. CDR3 length equals 11 residues. The CDR3 is CARSAGQPQHF. The CDR3 DNA is TGTGCCAGGAGCGCGGGACAGCCCCAGCATTTT.

The V gene is TRBV10-1, the J gene TRBJ2-5; D may be TRBD1 or TRBD2 (5 bases each). The CDR3 is 16 amino acids. The V gene's germline CDR1 is WNHNN and CDR2 SYGVQD (reference sequence). Trimming removed 0 bases at V and 2 bases at J, with 13 bases between. In DNA form, the CDR3 reads TGCGCCAGCAGTGAGTCCCACACAGGAGGTCAAGAGACCCAGTACTTC. This codes for CASSESHTGGQETQYF.

The chain is built from TRBV2 and TRBJ2-7; D gene uncertain. This CDR3 region has 14 residues. Germline V lookup: CDR1 SNHLY, CDR2 FYNNEI. V was pared by 5 bases and J by 3 bases, with 14 bases between. CDR3 sequence reads: CASSLYLTGYEQYF. The CDR3 region has the DNA TGTGCCAGCAGTCTATACCTGACTGGCTACGAGCAGTACTTC.

This clone was seen just once. The chain carries TRBV27 and TRBJ1-2; weak D call: TRBD1 (6 bases). The CDR3 totals 14 residues. V lost 0 bases and J lost 7, with 12 bases in between. CDR1 and CDR2 (germline): MNHEY, SMNVEV (reference sequence). CDR3 residues: CASSLSGGGGGYTF. For the CDR3, the DNA is TGTGCCAGCAGTTTATCGGGGGGAGGGGGTGGCTACACCTTC.

A note on this clone: Lacking the conserved final phenylalanine or tryptophan, this CDR3 likely reflects a read error. The limits of the CDR3 on the DNA are not certain, so only TCRdb's listed CDR3 is given. The chain uses TRBV6-6 and TRBJ2-7; no check of the table's D call, TRBD1, against the DNA was made. The CDR3 adds up to 16 amino acids, both ends counted. Germline loops: CDR1 MNHNY, CDR2 SVGAGI (reference sequence). The CDR3: CASSYDRVGQGARPLC.

The count of this clone is one. V usage is TRBV6-5 and J usage is TRBJ2-7; 7 nucleotides match TRBD1. The CDR3 has 15 amino acids. J gave up 0 bases and V 6 bases, and 8 bases lay outside the gene matches. Germline V CDR1 and CDR2: MNHEY, SVGAGI. The CDR3 protein is CASSRTGAASYEQYF. The DNA of the CDR3 is TGTGCCAGCAGCCGAACAGGGGCTGCCTCCTACGAGCAGTACTTC.

This clone appeared once. The chain uses TRBV6-1 and TRBJ1-5; D is possibly TRBD1 (6 bases). From germline, CDR1 is MNHNS and CDR2 SASEGT. The CDR3 is 16 residues long. V lost 2 bases and J lost 2, with 13 bases in between. In nucleotides, the CDR3 is TGTGCCAGCAGTGAAAGAATCAGGGGCGGCAATCAGCCCCAGCATTTT. Protein: CASSERIRGGNQPQHF.

The CDR3 loop is CASTQPSTNEKLFF. The CDR3 coding sequence is TGTGCCAGTACGCAACCTTCAACTAATGAAAAACTGTTTTTT. This sequence joins TRBV19 and TRBJ1-4; D gene uncertain. The CDR3 has 14 residues. CDR1 and CDR2 (germline): LNHDA, SQIVND (reference sequence). V shed 7 bases and J shed 0 bases, with 9 bases lying between them.

CDR3 sequence: CASSYLGTGGNQPQHF. The CDR3 coding sequence is TGTGCCAGCAGTTACTTGGGCACTGGGGGCAATCAGCCCCAGCATTTT. The chain links TRBV6-7 to TRBJ1-5; D is unresolved. TRBV6-7 carries the ORF label, with uncertain function. The length of the CDR3 is 16 residues. With 1 base removed from V and 2 bases from J, the gap between germline ends came to 12 bases.

This clone has a single count. V gene TRBV4-1 combines with J gene TRBJ2-7; 8 bases align to TRBD2. Germline V gene data show CDR1 as MGHRA and CDR2 as YSYEKL. The CDR3 extends over 15 amino acids. V was clipped by 0 bases and J by 4 bases; unmatched bases: 5. CDR3 amino acids: CASSQEPLAGYEQYF. CDR3 DNA: TGCGCCAGCAGCCAAGAGCCCCTAGCGGGTTACGAGCAGTACTTC.

The chain recombines TRBV4-2 with TRBJ1-1, with 7 bases matching TRBD1. The CDR3 is 15 amino acids. The ends lost 7 bases at V and 0 bases at J; junction bases unmatched: 8. Germline assignment: CDR1 LGHNA and CDR2 YNFKEQ. Here the CDR3 DNA reads TGTGCCAGCACCTCGGCGGGACAGATGAACACTGAAGCTTTCTTT. Its translation: CASTSAGQMNTEAFF.